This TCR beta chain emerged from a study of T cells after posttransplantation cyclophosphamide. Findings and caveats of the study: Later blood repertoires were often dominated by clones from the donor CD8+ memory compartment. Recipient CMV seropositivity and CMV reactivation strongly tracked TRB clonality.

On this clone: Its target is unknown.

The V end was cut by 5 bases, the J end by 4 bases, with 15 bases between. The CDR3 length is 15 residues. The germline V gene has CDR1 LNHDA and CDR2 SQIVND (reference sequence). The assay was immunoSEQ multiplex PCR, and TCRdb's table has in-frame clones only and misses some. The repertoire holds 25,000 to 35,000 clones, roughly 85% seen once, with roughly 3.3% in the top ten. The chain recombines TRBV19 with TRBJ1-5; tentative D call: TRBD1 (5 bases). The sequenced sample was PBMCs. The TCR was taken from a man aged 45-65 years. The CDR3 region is CASSLIQGGNQPQHF. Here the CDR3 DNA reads TGTGCCAGTAGTCTGATCCAGGGTGGTAATCAGCCCCAGCATTTT.